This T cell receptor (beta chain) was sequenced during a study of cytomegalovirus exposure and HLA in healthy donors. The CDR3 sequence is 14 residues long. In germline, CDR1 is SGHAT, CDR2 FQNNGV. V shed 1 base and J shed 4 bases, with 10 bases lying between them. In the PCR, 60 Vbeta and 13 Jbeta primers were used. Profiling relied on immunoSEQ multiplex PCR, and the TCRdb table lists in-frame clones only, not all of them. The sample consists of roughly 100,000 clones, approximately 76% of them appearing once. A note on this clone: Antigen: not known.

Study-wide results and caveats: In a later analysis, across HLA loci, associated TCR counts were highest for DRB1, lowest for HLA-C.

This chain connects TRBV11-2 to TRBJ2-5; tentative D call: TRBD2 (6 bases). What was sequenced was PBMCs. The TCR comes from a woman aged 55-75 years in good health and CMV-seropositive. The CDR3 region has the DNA TGTGCCAGCAGCTTAGGGGCAGCGGGAGAGACCCAGTACTTC. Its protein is CASSLGAAGETQYF.